The source of this T cell receptor beta chain is a study of T cells expressing NK-cell markers. Background on the study: Seven donors tested HCMV-seropositive and one tested seronegative among the eight sequenced.

Germline V gene data show CDR1 as GTSNPN and CDR2 as SVGIG (reference sequence). The CDR3 sequence is 16 residues long. Synthesis of TCR beta cDNA relied on 5'RACE template switching carrying UMIs. TCRdb reanalyzed the 5' RACE reads, giving one entry per CDR3 protein sequence and no DNA. Seen in this sample are approximately 460,000 distinct CDR3 sequences; the ten most common clones hold more than 7%. The chain carries TRBV30 and TRBJ2-1; TCRdb selects TRBD2, and the lack of DNA leaves this call unchecked. Sequencing was done on a sample of blood T cells: a sorted CD56 or NKG2C T cell subset, CD4+ or CD8+ T cells, or bulk PBMC T cells (not recorded which). The TCR originated in a woman between 18 and 69 years old in good health. CDR3 in amino acids: CAWSRTSGRGNNEQFF. Full variable domain (missing parts from reference TRBV30 and TRBJ2-1): SQTIHQWPATLVQPVGSPLSLECTVEGTSNPNLYWYRQAAGRGLQLLFYSVGIGQISSEVPQNLSASRPQDRQFILSSKKLLLSDSGFYLCAWSRTSGRGNNEQFFGPGTRLTVL.